The 21 T cell receptor beta chains given below trace back to one sample, sequenced in a study of shared clonotypes between healthy human individuals. Here immunoSEQ multiplex PCR was the method, and the copy in TCRdb shows in-frame clones only, minus some. The sample has millions of clones, over 90% seen once. Sequencing input: naive CD4+ T cells from PBMCs. As to subset: CD45RA+ positively selected. The source is a man between 18 and 35 years old in good health. Some clones in this sample may be carry-over from other donors' samples.

The chain links TRBV28 to TRBJ2-7; no definite D call. The CDR3 loop spans 13 amino acids. Germline lookup yields CDR1 MDHEN and CDR2 SYDVKM. V was cut by 5 bases and J by 6 bases, with 14 bases left in between. The CDR3 region has the DNA TGTGCCAGCAGTCTACCCCGGACCCTCGAGCAGTACTTC. The encoded protein is CASSLPRTLEQYF.

About this clone itself: Different DNA sequences within this sample yield the same CDR3. The V gene is TRBV28, the J gene TRBJ2-5; unclear D gene. The CDR3 sequence is 11 residues long. The V end was cut by 7 bases, the J end by 3 bases, with 6 bases between. CDR1 MDHEN and CDR2 SYDVKM come from the germline V gene. The CDR3 is CASTLEETQYF. CDR3 nucleotides: TGTGCCAGCACCCTGGAAGAGACCCAGTACTTC.

V is TRBV5-6 and J is TRBJ1-4; possible D gene TRBD1, 5 bases. Trimming stripped 1 base from V and 8 bases from J, with 15 bases between. CDR3 length: 15 amino acids. Germline lookup yields CDR1 SGHDT and CDR2 YYEEEE. In nucleotides, the CDR3 is TGTGCCAGCAGCTTGTCGGGGGAGGGTTGGGAAAAACTGTTTTTT. This translates into CASSLSGEGWEKLFF.

The rearrangement joins TRBV19 to TRBJ1-5, with no clear D. CDR1 and CDR2 (germline): LNHDA, SQIVND (reference sequence). The CDR3 totals 13 residues. With 3 bases removed from V and 0 bases from J, the gap between germline ends came to 3 bases. In nucleotides, the CDR3 is TGTGCCAGTAGTATGTCTAGCAATCAGCCCCAGCATTTT. Its protein product is CASSMSSNQPQHF.

As to this clone: Other DNA sequences in this specimen translate into the identical CDR3. The chain is built from TRBV5-4 and TRBJ2-3; D uncertain. Trimming stripped 1 base from V and 2 bases from J, with 8 bases between. CDR3 length: 14 residues. The germline gives CDR1 SGHNT, CDR2 YYREEE (reference sequence). Here the CDR3 DNA reads TGTGCCAGCAGCTTGACCCGGAACACAGATACGCAGTATTTT. Protein: CASSLTRNTDTQYF.

The V gene is TRBV5-1, the J gene TRBJ2-1, with a tentative D call TRBD2 (6 bases). V dropped 1 base and J dropped 6 bases, with 17 bases sitting between them. Germline V gives CDR1 SGHRS, CDR2 YFSETQ. The length of the CDR3 is 16 residues. The CDR3, as DNA: TGCGCCAGCAGCTTGTTGTTTTACGGGAGCGGCAATGAGCAGTTCTTC. Translating it yields CASSLLFYGSGNEQFF. The complete variable domain, with remaining parts taken from reference TRBV5-1 and TRBJ2-1, reads KAGVTQTPRYLIKTRGQQVTLSCSPISGHRSVSWYQQTPGQGLQFLFEYFSETQRNKGNFPGRFSGRQFSNSRSEMNVSTLELGDSALYLCASSLLFYGSGNEQFFGPGTRLTVL.

The V and J genes are TRBV11-2 and TRBJ1-2; 9 bases line up with TRBD1. V lost 1 base to trimming and J lost 7 bases; unmatched junction nucleotides: 7. The CDR3 sequence is 15 residues long. Germline CDR1 is SGHAT and CDR2 is FQNNGV. CDR3 residues: CASSLGPTGGGGYTF. The CDR3 DNA follows: TGTGCCAGCAGCTTAGGCCCGACAGGGGGAGGTGGCTACACCTTC.

This chain uses TRBV29-1 with TRBJ1-3; the match to TRBD1 covers 10 bases. Germline CDR1 is SQVTM and CDR2 is ANQGSEA. After removal of 8 bases from V and 1 base from J, the junction contained 5 bases not matched to a gene. This CDR3 is 14 amino acids long. In nucleotides, the CDR3 is TGCAGCACACGGACAGGGGGTTCTGGAAACACCATATATTTT. Translated: CSTRTGGSGNTIYF. The complete variable domain, with remaining parts taken from reference TRBV29-1 and TRBJ1-3, reads SAVISQKPSRDICQRGTSLTIQCQVDSQVTMMFWYRQQPGQSLTLIATANQGSEATYESGFVIDKFPISRPNLTFSTLTVSNMSPEDSSIYLCSTRTGGSGNTIYFGEGSWLTVV.

In nucleotides, the CDR3 is TGCGCCAGCAGCTTTGACGGGGCGTACACCGGGGAGCTGTTTTTT. The encoded protein is CASSFDGAYTGELFF. This chain uses TRBV5-1 with TRBJ2-2, with D possibly called TRBD1 or TRBD2 (5 bases each). The CDR3 runs 15 residues. The V end was cut by 2 bases, the J end by 3 bases, with 11 bases between. Per the germline V gene, CDR1 is SGHRS and CDR2 is YFSETQ.

The gene calls are TRBV6-4 and TRBJ1-3; 8 bases map to TRBD1. The V gene end was trimmed by 8 bases and the J gene end by 0 bases; junction bases not matched to a gene: 9. CDR3 length: 16 residues. CDR1 and CDR2 from the germline V gene are MRHNA and SNTAGT. The CDR3: CASHARQGSSGNTIYF. The CDR3 nucleotides read TGTGCCAGCCACGCAAGACAGGGGAGCTCTGGAAACACCATATATTTT.

The chain combines TRBV5-4 with TRBJ1-6, with D uncertain. CDR3 length: 12 amino acids. Trimming stripped 1 base from V and 8 bases from J, with 4 bases between. The germline CDR1 and CDR2 sequences are SGHNT and YYREEE (reference sequence). In nucleotides, the CDR3 is TGTGCCAGCAGCTTGAGGGATTCACCCCTCCACTTT. This sequence encodes CASSLRDSPLHF.

This clone was counted a single time. This chain's CDR3 is CASSPYGASTTHGYTF. As DNA, the CDR3 is TGTGCCAGCAGCCCCTACGGTGCCAGCACGACTCATGGCTACACCTTC. The chain joins TRBV7-2 to TRBJ1-2; D is unresolved. The CDR3 is 16 residues long. Germline CDR1 SGHTA, CDR2 FQGNSA. V was clipped by 5 bases and J by 6 bases, with 22 bases between them.

The chain carries TRBV25-1 and TRBJ2-7; no clear D. V lost 2 bases and J lost 9, with 14 bases in between. Germline CDR1 and CDR2: MGHDK and SYGVNS. CDR3 length: 13 amino acids. The CDR3 spells CASSEQALRMQYF. The CDR3 DNA is TGTGCCAGCAGTGAACAGGCCCTCCGTATGCAGTACTTC.

This chain uses TRBV29-1 with TRBJ2-3, with a weak D call TRBD1 (6 bases). Germline V gives CDR1 SQVTM, CDR2 ANQGSEA. The germline V and J ends were trimmed by 5 bases and 3 bases, with 9 bases remaining between them. This CDR3 spans 12 amino acids. The DNA for the CDR3 is TGCAGCGTTTCGACAGGAACAGATACGCAGTATTTT. Protein sequence: CSVSTGTDTQYF.

Points on this clone: The same CDR3 arises from other DNA sequences in this sample as well. The genes are TRBV18 and TRBJ1-5; 7 bases are a match to TRBD1. Germline V gene sequence: CDR1 KGHSH, CDR2 LQKENI. V was clipped by 1 base and J by 4 bases; unmatched bases: 4. The CDR3 contains 15 residues. In DNA form, the CDR3 reads TGTGCCAGCTCACCACGGACAGGAGATAATCAGCCCCAGCATTTT. Translation gives CASSPRTGDNQPQHF. The whole variable domain, filled in from reference TRBV18 and TRBJ1-5, reads NAGVMQNPRHLVRRRGQEARLRCSPMKGHSHVYWYRQLPEEGLKFMVYLQKENIIDESGMPKERFSAEFPKEGPSILRIQQVVRGDSAAYFCASSPRTGDNQPQHFGDGTRLSIL.

The J gene is TRBJ2-3, the V gene TRBV29-1; 8 nucleotides align to TRBD2. In germline, CDR1 is SQVTM, CDR2 ANQGSEA. The CDR3 sequence is 16 residues long. V gave up 4 bases and J gave up 3 bases; unmatched junction bases: 12. CDR3 sequence reads: CSVARSGNGRTDTQYF. DNA for the CDR3: TGCAGCGTTGCCCGTAGCGGGAACGGGAGGACAGATACGCAGTATTTT.

In nucleotides, the CDR3 is TGTGCCAGCAGCCCCGGGGGACTAGCGGGACTCACCTACGAGCAGTACTTC. It translates to CASSPGGLAGLTYEQYF. This chain links TRBV9 with TRBJ2-7, with 13 bases identical to TRBD2. Trimming took 4 bases from V and 2 from J; bases not matched to a gene: 9. This CDR3 comprises 17 residues. CDR1 SGDLS and CDR2 YYNGEE come from the germline V gene.

V is TRBV28 and J is TRBJ1-2, with TRBD1 identical over 7 bases. The V gene's germline CDR1 is MDHEN and CDR2 SYDVKM. The CDR3 is made up of 16 amino acids. Unmatched junction bases numbered 11, after V lost 4 bases and J lost 3 bases. CDR3 residues: CASSSRQGVVDYGYTF. DNA of the CDR3: TGTGCCAGCAGTTCCAGACAGGGAGTAGTTGACTATGGCTACACCTTC.

The V and J genes are TRBV4-3 and TRBJ1-2; maybe TRBD1 (6 bases). V was shortened by 3 bases and J by 2 bases, with 13 bases between the two germline ends. The length of the CDR3 is 15 residues. Germline loops: CDR1 LGHNA, CDR2 YSLEER. Here the CDR3 reads CASSHATTGNYGYTF. The CDR3 DNA sequence: TGCGCCAGCAGCCACGCAACAACAGGGAACTATGGCTACACCTTC.

The rearrangement joins TRBV11-3 to TRBJ1-6, with D perhaps TRBD1 (5 bases). Trimming shortened V by 6 bases and J by 10 bases, and 16 bases separated the two germline ends. The CDR3 extends over 14 amino acids. The germline CDR1 and CDR2 sequences are SGHNT and YENEEA. The CDR3 reads CASSPAGPESPLHF. The CDR3 nucleotides are TGTGCCAGCAGTCCCGCGGGGCCTGAGTCACCCCTCCACTTT.

This clone appeared a few times. The V and J genes are TRBV30 and TRBJ1-1; no firm D call. The V and J ends lost 5 bases and 7 bases respectively, with 14 bases between them. The CDR3 is 12 amino acids. Germline V gives CDR1 GTSNPN, CDR2 SVGIG (reference sequence). This CDR3 reads CAWGGQPIEAFF. The CDR3 coding sequence is TGTGCCTGGGGAGGGCAGCCGATTGAAGCTTTCTTT.